This entry is about one T cell receptor beta chain. This sample is drawn from a study of cytotoxic CD8 clonotypes in ibrutinib-treated CLL. At the level of the study: Results showed about 24 partial and 2 complete responses; following median roughly 66 months, approximately 14 remained remitted, about twelve advanced. A mean of around 260,000 productive templates and tens of thousands of productive rearrangements was obtained per sample.

Clones were sequenced by immunoSEQ multiplex PCR, and TCRdb holds only the in-frame ones, with some missing. The table lists about 39,000 clones, 68% of them singletons, with approximately 7% in the top ten. The germline V gene has CDR1 MRHNA and CDR2 SNTAGT. The trim removed 4 bases at V and 10 bases at J, leaving 9 bases unmatched. The CDR3 totals 15 residues. Here the sequenced sample was PBMCs, taken at disease progression, from a patient treated with ibrutinib. The receptor was derived from a human donor with chronic lymphocytic leukemia. The V and J genes are TRBV6-4 and TRBJ1-6, with 8 bases identical to TRBD1. CDR3 DNA sequence: TGTGCCAGCAGTGCTAACCAGGGGGCACGCTCACCCCTCCACTTT. It specifies CASSANQGARSPLHF.